This T cell receptor (beta chain) emerged from a study of T cell responses to AZD1222 COVID-19 vaccine (dated by TCRdb to about 2021). Background for the entire study: A total of 230 to 250 trial participants underwent TCR sequencing, of whom 200 to 220 had received two doses of AZD1222 and some 25 had received two doses of the MenACWY control vaccine. Trial participants were enrolled by age into 18-55, 56-69 and 70-plus year subgroups, with around 150, 28 and 57 TCR-sequenced participants respectively. The investigation overall reported the following: A significant rise in spike-specific TCR breadth and depth was observed after two AZD1222 doses relative to day 0 and relative to MenACWY recipients. CD4 TCRs associated with the vaccine covered the entire spike protein, and the dominant responses were in regions 160-218 and 743-854. Participants were mostly white British, with more females than males. The authors suggested clonal diversity may have been underestimated. Conclusions about previously exposed vaccinees were limited because only a handful of AZD1222 recipients were SARS-CoV-2 seropositive at baseline. Because no samples from the day 14 peak response were available, repertoires could be characterized only after the peak T cell response. Nearly half of unique spike-specific TCRs reportedly recognized epitopes outside regions mutated in the B.1.351 and B.1.1.7 variants. In the small 56-69-year group, the increase in depth fell short of significance, most likely because of low power.

What the time point label conveys for this sample: about 28 days (+/-7) after the second vaccine dose. Because spike-specific TCR depth and breadth did not differ between the two schedules, AZD1222 recipients who got a second dose at roughly 4 weeks were pooled with those who got a second dose at roughly 12 weeks. Samples from vaccinated people were obtained from the UK trials COV001 and COV002, which included a single-blind randomized controlled phase 2/3 trial of AZD1222 (ChAdOx1 nCoV-19) in healthy adults. For TCRbeta chain sequencing, PBMC samples were collected from trial participants at day 0 and at day 28 after the second dose. Comments on this clone: There is no known antigen for this receptor. No base quality information exists; no much larger clone differs at one position.

The CDR3 regions of human TCRbeta chains were subjected to immunosequencing. The paper's processing steps were these. TCRs in the repertoires were compared against a reference library of SARS-CoV-2-specific TCRs that had been generated with the MIRA antigen-specificity platform. Breadth meant the fraction of unique TCRs that were SARS-CoV-2-associated, whereas depth meant the fraction of total T cells that were SARS-CoV-2-associated. Each spike-specific TCR was assigned to its reactive spike region and to a CD4 or CD8 class using the MIRA data. Log10-transformed breadth and depth values were compared by one-way ANOVA with Sidak's multiple comparisons tests. This immuneACCESS table, as held by TCRdb, lists in-frame sequences with V and J called but not all clones. Of the missing ones, under half trace to an unresolved V gene in checked studies; the others have no known cause. Clone size and V and J calls were adopted from that table, with D and trimming inferred from the DNA. In this sample the table shows fewer than 120,000 clones, roughly 89% of which occur a single time. In total, the top ten clones hold roughly 14% of the sample.

For this chain, trimming is 5 bases at the V end and 3 bases at the J end, and the number of junction bases without a gene match is 2. Reading the germline V gene gives CDR1 SGHNT and CDR2 YENEEA. Its CDR3 holds 14 amino acids, cysteine through phenylalanine. Of the read, only the CDR3 DNA is kept; its 42 bases are in frame from base 1. The sequence derives from an adult who received the AZD1222 COVID-19 vaccine. Rearrangement joined TRBV11-3 to TRBJ2-5, with 11 middle bases fitting TRBD2. This specimen consisted of peripheral blood, obtained 28 days after the second AZD1222 dose. The bases read TGTGCCAGCAGCATTAGCGGGGGGGAAGAGACCCAGTACTTC. Translation gives CASSISGGEETQYF.